The 26 T cell receptor beta chains in this list originate from one sample, sequenced in a study of T cell repertoires in cytomegalovirus infection. TCRdb reprocessed the reads with MiXCR, giving one entry per CDR3 protein. Here the sample spans around 740,000 distinct CDR3 sequences, under 40% being singletons. Sequencing used PBMCs. These receptors were collected from a human donor in good health (CMV status not recorded). Some clones in this sample may be carry-over from other donors' samples.

Worth noting for this clonotype: Possible read error: a much larger clone is one base away. The gene calls are TRBV28 and TRBJ1-4; D is ambiguous. CDR1 is MDHEN, CDR2 SYDVKM, per germline. This CDR3 spans 13 amino acids. DNA for the CDR3: TGTGCCGGCAGTTTGGGCGTAGGGTTAAAACTGTTTTTT. Protein product: CAGSLGVGLKLFF.

This clonotype was counted only a few times. The genes are TRBV28 and TRBJ2-7, with D perhaps matching TRBD2 (5 bases). Germline CDR1 and CDR2: MDHEN and SYDVKM. The V end lost 7 bases, the J end lost 0 bases, and 16 bases lay between the germline ends. The CDR3 extends over 15 amino acids. The chain's CDR3 is CASTLGNLASYEQYF. The CDR3 DNA is TGTGCCAGCACCTTAGGTAACCTAGCCTCCTACGAGCAGTACTTC. Full variable domain (outside the CDR3, taken from reference TRBV28 and TRBJ2-7): DVKVTQSSRYLVKRTGEKVFLECVQDMDHENMFWYRQDPGLGLRLIYFSYDVKMKEKGDIPEGYSVSREKKERFSLILESASTNQTSMYLCASTLGNLASYEQYFGPGTRLTVT.

The V gene is TRBV28, the J gene TRBJ1-5, with TRBD1 matching 9 bases. The CDR3 consists of 15 residues. Germline V CDR1 and CDR2: MDHEN, SYDVKM. V shed 6 bases, J shed 0 bases, and the junction held 3 bases outside the gene matches. CDR3 nucleotide sequence: TGTGCCAGCAGAGGGGACAGGGCTAGCAATCAGCCCCAGCATTTT. It encodes CASRGDRASNQPQHF. Variable domain in full (rest from reference TRBV28 and TRBJ1-5): DVKVTQSSRYLVKRTGEKVFLECVQDMDHENMFWYRQDPGLGLRLIYFSYDVKMKEKGDIPEGYSVSREKKERFSLILESASTNQTSMYLCASRGDRASNQPQHFGDGTRLSIL.

This clonotype was seen a few times. The chain is built from TRBV30 and TRBJ2-1; maybe TRBD2 (6 bases). The length of the CDR3 is 13 residues. Germline CDR1 reads GTSNPN; CDR2 reads SVGIG (reference sequence). V was clipped by 0 bases and J by 5 bases, with 8 bases between them. In DNA form, the CDR3 reads TGTGCCTGGAGTGTTGGCGGGGACAATGAGCAGTTCTTC. This gives the protein CAWSVGGDNEQFF.

This clonotype was detected a few times. The chain has TRBV28 and TRBJ2-5, with D possibly matching TRBD2 (5 bases). From germline, CDR1 is MDHEN and CDR2 SYDVKM. V lost 5 bases and J lost 3, with 16 bases in between. The CDR3 is 15 residues long. CDR3 nucleotides: TGTGCCAGCAGTCACTTGACGGGGAGAAAAGAGACCCAGTACTTC. This sequence encodes CASSHLTGRKETQYF.

The chain joins TRBV7-8 to TRBJ2-1; D gene uncertain. The CDR3 length is 15 residues. From germline, CDR1 is SGHVS and CDR2 FQNEAQ. Trimming pared 5 bases from V and 2 bases from J, leaving 13 bases between. CDR3 bases: TGTGCCAGCAGCCCTGAGGCTAACACCTACAATGAGCAGTTCTTC. It specifies CASSPEANTYNEQFF.

The chain links TRBV20-1 to TRBJ2-1; 9 bases are a match to TRBD2. V shed 3 bases, J shed 6 bases, and the junction held 12 bases outside the gene matches. This CDR3 has 16 residues. CDR1 and CDR2 (germline): DFQATT, SNEGSKA (reference sequence). The CDR3 loop reads CSARWTRRGGFNEQFF. The CDR3 nucleotides read TGCAGTGCTAGGTGGACTAGGCGGGGGGGCTTCAATGAGCAGTTCTTC.

This clonotype was counted between two and nine times. This chain joins TRBV5-6 and TRBJ2-5; no clear D. The V gene's germline CDR1 is SGHDT and CDR2 YYEEEE. V was clipped by 4 bases and J by 5 bases, with 15 bases between them. CDR3 length: 14 amino acids. CDR3 sequence reads: CASSPTLGRETQYF. For the CDR3, the DNA is TGTGCCAGCAGCCCGACCTTAGGGCGGGAGACCCAGTACTTC.

V is TRBV19 and J is TRBJ1-1; no definite D call. Trimming shortened V by 3 bases and J by 4 bases, and 12 bases separated the two germline ends. Germline V gene lookup returns CDR1 LNHDA and CDR2 SQIVND (reference sequence). The CDR3 has 14 amino acids. For the CDR3, the DNA is TGTGCCAGTAGTATTCTGGCCATGGGCACTGAAGCTTTCTTT. Amino acids: CASSILAMGTEAFF.

Details on this clonotype: Germline and junction disagree at one end, which may indicate a read error. This sequence joins TRBV12-3 or TRBV12-4 and TRBJ1-1, with a weak D call TRBD1 (5 bases). The CDR3 is made up of 13 amino acids. CDR3: CASSLGGNAEAFF. DNA for the CDR3: TGTGCCAGCAGTTTAGGGGGGAACGCTGAAGCTTTCTTT.

The CDR3 reads CASSPDGTSELFF. DNA for the CDR3: TGTGCCAGTAGTCCCGACGGGACGTCGGAACTGTTTTTT. The chain employs TRBV19 and TRBJ1-4, with a possible D match to TRBD1 (5 bases). CDR3 size: 13 residues. Trimming took 5 bases from V and 12 from J, leaving 16 bases between them. Germline V gene lookup returns CDR1 LNHDA and CDR2 SQIVND (reference sequence).

This rearrangement joins TRBV18 to TRBJ2-7; TRBD2 agrees at 15 bases. V lost 6 bases, J lost 1 base, and 10 bases stayed unmatched. This CDR3 spans 18 amino acids. Germline V lookup: CDR1 KGHSH, CDR2 LQKENI. The CDR3 sequence is CASSTGLAGGPGSYEQYF. DNA for the CDR3: TGTGCCAGCTCTACAGGACTAGCGGGAGGGCCCGGGTCCTACGAGCAGTACTTC.

As for this clonotype: The junction does not match germline at one end; this may be a read error. The chain carries TRBV4-1 and TRBJ2-5; D gene ambiguous. Germline loops: CDR1 MGHRA, CDR2 YSYEKL. This CDR3 is built from 14 residues. The CDR3 DNA reads as TGCGCCAGCAGCCAAGAAGGTTACCAAGAGACCAAGTACTTC. Its translation is CASSQEGYQETKYF.

This chain connects TRBV19 to TRBJ2-2; D gene unclear. V lost 5 bases and J lost 5, with 12 bases in between. The germline gives CDR1 LNHDA, CDR2 SQIVND (reference sequence). The CDR3 is 14 residues long. CDR3 protein: CASSFRVDTGELFF. CDR3 nucleotides: TGTGCCAGTAGTTTTAGAGTTGATACCGGGGAGCTGTTTTTT.

This clonotype was observed a few times. The genes are TRBV5-1 and TRBJ1-6; 8 positions match TRBD1. Germline-derived CDR1 and CDR2 are SGHRS and YFSETQ. This CDR3 spans 19 amino acids. Germline trimming cut 4 bases from V and 7 bases from J; bases unmatched to any gene: 19. Here the CDR3 reads CASSPGLRPTGVVNSPLHF. CDR3 sequence (DNA): TGCGCCAGCAGCCCCGGGCTAAGGCCGACAGGGGTTGTGAATTCACCCCTCCACTTT.

This clonotype was observed a few times. The CDR3 sequence is CASSQSGTRSEQYF. The CDR3 DNA reads as TGTGCCAGCAGCCAGTCCGGGACTAGAAGCGAGCAGTACTTC. The chain employs TRBV7-9 and TRBJ2-7; 8 nucleotides line up with TRBD2. Trimming took 5 bases from V and 6 from J; bases not matched to a gene: 9. The germline V gene encodes CDR1 SEHNR and CDR2 FQNEAQ (reference sequence). The CDR3 is 14 amino acids.

This chain uses TRBV6-5 with TRBJ1-2, with D perhaps TRBD1 (6 bases). The V end lost 2 bases, the J end lost 8 bases, and 12 bases lay between the germline ends. The CDR3 covers 13 residues. Germline CDR1 reads MNHEY; CDR2 reads SVGAGI. The CDR3 reads CASSYPGAWGYTF. CDR3 DNA sequence: TGTGCCAGCAGTTACCCAGGGGCGTGGGGCTACACCTTC.

V gene TRBV2 combines with J gene TRBJ1-2; 10 bases are a match to TRBD1. CDR3 length equals 15 residues. Germline V gives CDR1 SNHLY, CDR2 FYNNEI. V gave up 3 bases and J gave up 4 bases; unmatched junction bases: 5. CDR3 amino acids: CASSDRTGGSYGYTF. The CDR3, as DNA: TGTGCCAGCAGTGACAGGACAGGGGGGTCCTATGGCTACACCTTC.

This clonotype has ten or more counts. The chain combines TRBV7-2 with TRBJ2-3, with TRBD1 matching over 7 bases. Germline V gene sequence: CDR1 SGHTA, CDR2 FQGNSA. The CDR3 is 15 residues long. The ends lost 5 bases at V and 3 bases at J; junction bases unmatched: 8. The CDR3 loop is CASSPRTGPTDTQYF. The CDR3 DNA reads TGTGCCAGCAGCCCTCGGACAGGTCCAACAGATACGCAGTATTTT.

The chain recombines TRBV5-5 with TRBJ2-1, with no clear D. The CDR3 totals 15 residues. The V end was cut by 4 bases, the J end by 2 bases, with 13 bases between. Germline V CDR1 and CDR2: SGHKS, YYEKEE (reference sequence). The CDR3 coding sequence is TGTGCCAGCAGCCCATCCGGTACTCCCTACAATGAGCAGTTCTTC. Residues: CASSPSGTPYNEQFF.

This clonotype was seen ten or more times. The chain joins TRBV7-8 to TRBJ1-1; 7 bases line up with TRBD1. Germline lookup yields CDR1 SGHVS and CDR2 FQNEAQ. Germline trimming cut 5 bases from V and 0 bases from J; bases unmatched to any gene: 12. CDR3 length: 17 amino acids. DNA for the CDR3: TGTGCCAGCAGCACTAAAAGGACAGGAGGGATGAACACTGAAGCTTTCTTT. Translated, it gives CASSTKRTGGMNTEAFF.

The table lists this clonotype with many counts. The chain joins TRBV7-9 to TRBJ2-7; 7 nucleotides agree with TRBD2. There are 14 residues in the CDR3. V dropped 4 bases and J dropped 6; count of bases not matched to a gene: 9. Germline CDR1 is SEHNR and CDR2 is FQNEAQ (reference sequence). The CDR3 nucleotides read TGTGCCAGCAGCTCCTTCGGGAGGAAAGGCGAGCAGTACTTC. Translation: CASSSFGRKGEQYF.

The sample holds a few counts of this clonotype. The chain couples TRBV20-1 to TRBJ2-1; D possibly corresponds to TRBD1 (6 bases). This CDR3 has 14 residues. Between the trimmed V and J ends, which lost 3 bases and 7 bases, there was a span of 16 bases. From germline, CDR1 is DFQATT and CDR2 SNEGSKA (reference sequence). CDR3 loop: CSASLRGRRNEQFF. The CDR3 DNA follows: TGCAGTGCTAGTCTGAGGGGGAGAAGAAATGAGCAGTTCTTC.

The CDR3 DNA follows: TGTGCCAGCAGCTTAGGCACTAGCGAAGCCGGGGAGCTGTTTTTT. This gives the protein CASSLGTSEAGELFF. The rearrangement links TRBV11-2 to TRBJ2-2; 7 bases map to TRBD2. Germline V gene lookup returns CDR1 SGHAT and CDR2 FQNNGV. CDR3 length equals 15 residues. V was clipped by 1 base and J by 6 bases; unmatched bases: 5. Looking up the rest from reference TRBV11-2 and TRBJ2-2 gives the full variable domain: EAGVAQSPRYKIIEKRQSVAFWCNPISGHATLYWYQQILGQGPKLLIQFQNNGVVDDSQLPKDRFSAERLKGVDSTLKIQPAKLEDSAVYLCASSLGTSEAGELFFGEGSRLTVL.

The chain has TRBV4-1 and TRBJ2-5, with 8 bases lining up with TRBD1. With V trimmed by 4 bases and J by 5 bases, 12 bases remained unmatched. Germline V CDR1 and CDR2: MGHRA, YSYEKL. The CDR3 extends over 16 amino acids. The CDR3 DNA sequence: TGCGCCAGCAGCCCCAGGACAGGGCCCTCTTTGGAGACCCAGTACTTC. It specifies CASSPRTGPSLETQYF.

On this clonotype itself: A read error may produce the germline difference seen at one junction end. CDR3 sequence (DNA): TGCGCCAGCAGCCACCCAGACAGGGAGAGAGTCTATAGCTACACCTTC. It is translated as CASSHPDRERVYSYTF. The J gene is TRBJ1-2, the V gene TRBV4-1; 7 bases match TRBD1. CDR3 size: 16 residues. Germline CDR1 reads MGHRA; CDR2 reads YSYEKL.